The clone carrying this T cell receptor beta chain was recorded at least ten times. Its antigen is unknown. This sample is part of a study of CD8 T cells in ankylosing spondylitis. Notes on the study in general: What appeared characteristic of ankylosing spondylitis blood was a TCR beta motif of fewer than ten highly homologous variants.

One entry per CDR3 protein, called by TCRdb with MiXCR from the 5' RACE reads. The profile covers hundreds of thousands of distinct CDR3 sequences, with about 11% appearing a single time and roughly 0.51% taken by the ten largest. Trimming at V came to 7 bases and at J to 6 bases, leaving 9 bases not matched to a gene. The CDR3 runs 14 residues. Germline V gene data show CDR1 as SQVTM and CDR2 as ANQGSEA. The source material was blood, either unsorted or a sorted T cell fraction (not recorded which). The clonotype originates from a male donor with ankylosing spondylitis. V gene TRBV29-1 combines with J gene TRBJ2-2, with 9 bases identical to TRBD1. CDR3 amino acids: CSARRTGEPGELFF. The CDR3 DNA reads TGCAGCGCACGTCGGACAGGGGAGCCCGGGGAGCTGTTTTTT.